This T cell receptor (beta chain) was documented in a study of shared clonotypes between healthy human individuals. The CDR3 has 16 amino acids. Between the trimmed V and J ends, which lost 4 bases and 0 bases, there was a span of 12 bases. Germline values: CDR1 LNHNV, CDR2 YYDKDF (reference sequence). As originally analysed: With immunoSEQ giving junction-only sequences and no quality scores, filtering differed. Sequenced by immunoSEQ multiplex PCR; TCRdb stores in-frame clones only, minus some. That table gives V, J and clone size, and the DNA gave D and trimming. This sample has over a million clones, with under 80% found just once.

Sample: memory CD4+ T cells sorted from blood. Subset: CD45RA-negative fraction. The receptor was derived from a man aged 18 to 29 in good health. V is TRBV15 and J is TRBJ1-4; no definite D call. CDR3 DNA sequence: TGTGCCACCAGCACCGCGTTGACCACAACTAATGAAAAACTGTTTTTT. It yields the protein CATSTALTTTNEKLFF. The variable domain in full, completed from reference TRBV15 and TRBJ1-4, reads DAMVIQNPRYQVTQFGKPVTLSCSQTLNHNVMYWYQQKSSQAPKLLFHYYDKDFNNEADTPDNFQSRRPNTSFCFLDIRSPGLGDTAMYLCATSTALTTTNEKLFFGSGTQLSVL.